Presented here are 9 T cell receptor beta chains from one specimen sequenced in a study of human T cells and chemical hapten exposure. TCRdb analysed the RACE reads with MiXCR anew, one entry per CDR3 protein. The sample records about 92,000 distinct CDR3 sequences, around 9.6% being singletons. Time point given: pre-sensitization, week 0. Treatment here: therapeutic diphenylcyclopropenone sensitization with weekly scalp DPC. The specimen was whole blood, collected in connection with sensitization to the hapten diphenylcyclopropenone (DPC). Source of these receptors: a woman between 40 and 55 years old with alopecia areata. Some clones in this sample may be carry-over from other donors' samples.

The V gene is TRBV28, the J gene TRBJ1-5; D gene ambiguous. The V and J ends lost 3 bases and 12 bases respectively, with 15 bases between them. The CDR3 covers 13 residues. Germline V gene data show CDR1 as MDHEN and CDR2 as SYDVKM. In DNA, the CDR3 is TGTGCCAGCAGTTTGCGGCCGGGTTCGGACCAGCATTTT. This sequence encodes CASSLRPGSDQHF.

CDR3 in amino acids: CASRRASGGSNQPQHF. CDR3 nucleotides: TGTGCCAGCAGACGGGCGTCGGGGGGAAGCAATCAGCCCCAGCATTTT. The chain couples TRBV6-1 to TRBJ1-5; D might be TRBD1 (5 bases). The CDR3 covers 16 residues. Trimming left V 6 bases short and J 1 base short, with 16 bases between. Germline V gives CDR1 MNHNS, CDR2 SASEGT.

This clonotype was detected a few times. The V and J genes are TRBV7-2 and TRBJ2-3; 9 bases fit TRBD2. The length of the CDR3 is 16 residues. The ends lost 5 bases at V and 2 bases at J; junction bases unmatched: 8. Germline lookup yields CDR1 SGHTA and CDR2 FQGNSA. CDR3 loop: CASSALGLAFTDTQYF. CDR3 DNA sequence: TGTGCCAGCAGCGCGCTGGGACTAGCCTTCACAGATACGCAGTATTTT.

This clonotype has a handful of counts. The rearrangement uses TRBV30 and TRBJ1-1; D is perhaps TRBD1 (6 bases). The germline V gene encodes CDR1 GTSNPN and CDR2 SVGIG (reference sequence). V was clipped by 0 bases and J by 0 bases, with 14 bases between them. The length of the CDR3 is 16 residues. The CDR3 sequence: CAWSVRGGRMNTEAFF. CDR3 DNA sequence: TGTGCCTGGAGTGTACGTGGGGGCAGGATGAACACTGAAGCTTTCTTT.

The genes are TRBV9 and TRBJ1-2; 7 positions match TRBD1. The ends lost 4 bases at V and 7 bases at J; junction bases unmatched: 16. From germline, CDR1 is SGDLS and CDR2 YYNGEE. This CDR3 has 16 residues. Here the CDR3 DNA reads TGTGCCAGCAGCTCCCCCAGGGGGGGGATAGGGGGTGGCTACACCTTC. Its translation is CASSSPRGGIGGGYTF.

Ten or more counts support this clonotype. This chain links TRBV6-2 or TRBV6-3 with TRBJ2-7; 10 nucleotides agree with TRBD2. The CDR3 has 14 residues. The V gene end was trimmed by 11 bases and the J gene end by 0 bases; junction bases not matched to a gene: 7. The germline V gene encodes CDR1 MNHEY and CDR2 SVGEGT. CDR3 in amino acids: CAGRTSGLSYEQYF. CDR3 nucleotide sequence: TGTGCCGGCCGGACTAGCGGCCTCTCCTACGAGCAGTACTTC.

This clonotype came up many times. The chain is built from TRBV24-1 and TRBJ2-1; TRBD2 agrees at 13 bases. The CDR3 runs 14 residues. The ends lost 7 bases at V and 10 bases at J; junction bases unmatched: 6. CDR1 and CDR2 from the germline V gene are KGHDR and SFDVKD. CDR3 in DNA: TGTGCCACCAGGGGACTAGCGGGGTCGGGCGAGCAGTTCTTC. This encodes CATRGLAGSGEQFF.

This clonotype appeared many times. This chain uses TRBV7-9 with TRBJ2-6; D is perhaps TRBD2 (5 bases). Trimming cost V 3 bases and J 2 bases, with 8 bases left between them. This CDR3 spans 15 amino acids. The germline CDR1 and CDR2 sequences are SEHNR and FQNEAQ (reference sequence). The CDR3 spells CASSFGMAGANVLTF. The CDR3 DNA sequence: TGTGCCAGCAGCTTCGGGATGGCTGGGGCCAACGTCCTGACTTTC. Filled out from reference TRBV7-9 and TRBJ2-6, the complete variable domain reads DTGVSQNPRHKITKRGQNVTFRCDPISEHNRLYWYRQTLGQGPEFLTYFQNEAQLEKSRLLSDRFSAERPKGSFSTLEIQRTEQGDSAMYLCASSFGMAGANVLTFGAGSRLTVL.

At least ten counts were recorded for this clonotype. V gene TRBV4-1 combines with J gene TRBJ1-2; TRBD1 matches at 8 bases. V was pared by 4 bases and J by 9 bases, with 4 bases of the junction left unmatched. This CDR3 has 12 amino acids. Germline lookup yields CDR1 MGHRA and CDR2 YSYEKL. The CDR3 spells CASSLDRGRYTF. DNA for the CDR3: TGCGCCAGCAGCCTTGACAGGGGCCGCTACACCTTC.